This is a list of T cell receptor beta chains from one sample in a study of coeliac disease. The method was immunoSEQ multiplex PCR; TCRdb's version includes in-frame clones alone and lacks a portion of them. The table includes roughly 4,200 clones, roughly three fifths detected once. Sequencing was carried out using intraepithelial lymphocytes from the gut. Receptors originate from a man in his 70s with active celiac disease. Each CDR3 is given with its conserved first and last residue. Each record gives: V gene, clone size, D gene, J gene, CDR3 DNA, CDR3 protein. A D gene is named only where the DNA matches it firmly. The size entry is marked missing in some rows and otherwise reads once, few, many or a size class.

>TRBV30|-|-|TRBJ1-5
TGTGCCTGGAGTGGAGATAGCAATCAGCCCCAGCATTTT
CAWSGDSNQPQHF
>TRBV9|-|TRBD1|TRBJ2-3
TGTGCCAGCAGCGTAGTGACAGGGGGAACAGATACGCAGTATTTT
CASSVVTGGTDTQYF
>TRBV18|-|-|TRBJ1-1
TGTGCCAGCTCACCAATTGAGGGGAACACTGAAGCTTTCTTT
CASSPIEGNTEAFF
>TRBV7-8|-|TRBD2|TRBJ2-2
TGTGCCAGCAGCTTAGCTAGCGGGAGGGGGAATGGCGGGGAGCTGTTTTTT
CASSLASGRGNGGELFF
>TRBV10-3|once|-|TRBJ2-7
TGTGCCACCGGGGCGGGATCCTACGAGCAGTACTTC
CATGAGSYEQYF
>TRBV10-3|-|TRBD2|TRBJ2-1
TGTGCCATCAGTAGCGGGGGGGCCATGGATGAGCAGTTCTTC
CAISSGGAMDEQFF
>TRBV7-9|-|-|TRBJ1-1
TGTGCCAGCAGCCCTAGCGGAGGGAACACTGAAGCTTTCTTT
CASSPSGGNTEAFF
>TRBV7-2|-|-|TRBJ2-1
TGTGCCAGCAGCTTAGGGCTAGCAGATGAGCAGTTCTTC
CASSLGLADEQFF
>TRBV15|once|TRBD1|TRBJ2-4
TGTGCCACCAGCAGAAGACAGGGTGATTCCAAAAACATTCAGTACTTC
CATSRRQGDSKNIQYF
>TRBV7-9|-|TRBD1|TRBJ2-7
TGTGCCAGCAGCTTTGAGGGGGCTGACGAGCAGTACTTC
CASSFEGADEQYF
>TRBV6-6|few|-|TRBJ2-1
TGTGCCAGCAGTACGCAGGGGGGCAATGAGCAGTTCTTC
CASSTQGGNEQFF
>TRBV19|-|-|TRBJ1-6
TGTGCCAGTAGTATTGTCCTACGAAGCTCCTATAATTCCCCCCTCCACTTT
CASSIVLRSSYNSPLHF
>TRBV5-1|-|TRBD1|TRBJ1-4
TGCGCCAGCAGCCCGAGCCCACAGGGGGGGACTAATGAAAAACTGTTTTTT
CASSPSPQGGTNEKLFF
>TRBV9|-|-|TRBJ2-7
TGTGCCAGCAGCGTGGCGGGGGGACAGTCCTACGAGCAGTACTTC
CASSVAGGQSYEQYF
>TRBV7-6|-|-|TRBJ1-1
TGTGCCAGCAGCTTAGCCCCTGAGGGTACTGAAGCTTTCTTT
CASSLAPEGTEAFF
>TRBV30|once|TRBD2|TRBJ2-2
TGTGCCTGGAGAAAGGGGACTAGATGGCGTAGGGGGGGATCCGGGGAGCTGTTTTTT
CAWRKGTRWRRGGSGELFF
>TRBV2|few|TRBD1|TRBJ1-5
TGTGCCAGCAGTCGGACAGGGGAGGGCAATCAGCCCCAGCATTTT
CASSRTGEGNQPQHF
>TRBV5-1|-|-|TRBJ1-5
TGCGCCAGCAGCTTGGGTCTCAATCAGCCCCAGCATTTT
CASSLGLNQPQHF
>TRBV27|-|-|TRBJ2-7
TGTGCCAGCAGTCCCTCCGGGACTGGAAGATACGAGCAGTACTTC
CASSPSGTGRYEQYF
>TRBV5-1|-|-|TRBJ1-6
TGCGCCAGCAGCTTGGGGCAGGGGTTAAATTCCCCCCTCCACTTT
CASSLGQGLNSPLHF
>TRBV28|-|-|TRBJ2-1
TGTGCCAGCACGCCGGCGGGTCCAGGGGGGAATGAGCAGTTCTTC
CASTPAGPGGNEQFF
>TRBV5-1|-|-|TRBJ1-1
TGCGCCAGCAGCTGGGGGGAGGTGGGGCTCATGAACACTGAAGCTTTCTTT
CASSWGEVGLMNTEAFF
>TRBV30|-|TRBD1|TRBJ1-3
TGTGCCTGGAGTGCTCGACAGGGCTCCAGTAACACCATATATTTT
CAWSARQGSSNTIYF
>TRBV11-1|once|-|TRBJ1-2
TGTGCCAGCAGCTTACAGACGACGGGTGGCTACACCTTC
CASSLQTTGGYTF
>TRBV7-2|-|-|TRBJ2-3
TGTGCCAGCAGCTTAGGTGGGGGCGCAGATACGCAGTATTTT
CASSLGGGADTQYF
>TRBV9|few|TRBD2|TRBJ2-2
TGTGCCAGCAGCGTGGGTCGGGAGGGGGACACCGGGGAGCTGTTTTTT
CASSVGREGDTGELFF
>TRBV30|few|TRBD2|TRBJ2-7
TGTGCCTGTTTGTCTAGCGGGACGTACTTC
CACLSSGTYF
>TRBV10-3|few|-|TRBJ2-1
TGTGCCATCAGTGGAATATCTCTTTCTACCTACAATGAGCAGTTCTTC
CAISGISLSTYNEQFF
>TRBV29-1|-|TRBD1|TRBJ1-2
TGCAGCGTTGAAGGCAGGGGGAAGGACTATGGCTACACCTTC
CSVEGRGKDYGYTF
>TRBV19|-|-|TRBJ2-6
TGTGCCAGTAGTACGCATCCGACAAAATCACAAAGTCGGGCCAACGTCCTGACTTTC
CASSTHPTKSQSRANVLTF
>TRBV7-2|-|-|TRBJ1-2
TGTGCCAGCAGCCAGGACAGAGACTATGGCTACACCTTC
CASSQDRDYGYTF
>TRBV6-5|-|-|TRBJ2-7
TGTGCCAGCAGTCCCACTACAACGATCTCCTACGAGCAGTACTTC
CASSPTTTISYEQYF
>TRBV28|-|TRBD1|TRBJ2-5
TGTGCCAGCCTGAGAGACCGATCTGACAGGGCCCAAGAGACCCAGTACTTC
CASLRDRSDRAQETQYF
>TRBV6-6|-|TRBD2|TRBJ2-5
TGTGCCAGCAGAAAGGGACTAGCGGGAGGGGAGACCCAGTACTTC
CASRKGLAGGETQYF
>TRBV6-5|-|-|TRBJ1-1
TGTGCCAGCAGTTACCAGGGGACCACTGAAGCTTTCTTT
CASSYQGTTEAFF
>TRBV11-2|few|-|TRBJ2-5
TGTGCCAGCAGCTGGGAGGCTGAGACCCAGTACTTC
CASSWEAETQYF
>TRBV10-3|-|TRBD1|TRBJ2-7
TGTGCCATCAGTTTAGGGGACAGATACGAGCAGTACTTC
CAISLGDRYEQYF
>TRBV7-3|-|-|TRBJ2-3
TGTGCCAGCAGCTCTAGTGGAGGGCACACAGATACGCAGTATTTT
CASSSSGGHTDTQYF
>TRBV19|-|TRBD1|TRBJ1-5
TGTGCCAGTAGTGGGGGGGACAGGGCGCCCCCAGTAAGGCCCCAGCATTTT
CASSGGDRAPPVRPQHF
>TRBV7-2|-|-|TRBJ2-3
TGTGCCAGCAGCACCTACACAGATACGCAGTATTTT
CASSTYTDTQYF
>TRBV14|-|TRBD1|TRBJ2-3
TGTGCCAGCAGCCAAAGCAGGGGGCCTCCCACAGATACGCAGTATTTT
CASSQSRGPPTDTQYF
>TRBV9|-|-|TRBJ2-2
TGTGCCAGCAGCGTAACGGGATCGAACACCGGGGAGCTGTTTTTT
CASSVTGSNTGELFF
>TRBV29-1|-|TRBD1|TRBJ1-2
TGCAGCGGTTGGGACAGTTGGGCCGGCTACACCTTC
CSGWDSWAGYTF
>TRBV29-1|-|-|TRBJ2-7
TGCAGCGCCGTTACCTACGAGCAGTACTTC
CSAVTYEQYF
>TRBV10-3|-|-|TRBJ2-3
TGTGCCATCAGTGAGCAAGATACGCAGTATTTT
CAISEQDTQYF
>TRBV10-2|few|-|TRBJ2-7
TGCGCCAGCAGTGAGTCAAGGCAGGGAGGCGAGCAGTACTTC
CASSESRQGGEQYF
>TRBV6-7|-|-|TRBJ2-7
TGTGCCAGCAGTTCCGTTCCTGTCACAGGGACCTCCTACGAGCAGTACTTC
CASSSVPVTGTSYEQYF
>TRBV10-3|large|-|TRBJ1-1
TGTGCCATCATCGTAGAGACTGAAGCTTTCTTT
CAIIVETEAFF
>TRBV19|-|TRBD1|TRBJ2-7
TGTGCCAGTAGTGCCGGGACAGGGGTGTCCTACGAGCAGTACTTC
CASSAGTGVSYEQYF
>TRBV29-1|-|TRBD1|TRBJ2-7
TGCAGCGTCGCGCTCCGGGACAGGTCCGAGCAGTACTTC
CSVALRDRSEQYF
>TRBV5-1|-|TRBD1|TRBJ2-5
TGCGCCAGCGGGGACAGGGGGCGAGCGGCCCAGTACTTC
CASGDRGRAAQYF
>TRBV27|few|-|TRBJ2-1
TGTGCCAGCAGCCGCGGGACGTACCTCAGCTACAATGAGCAGTTCTTC
CASSRGTYLSYNEQFF
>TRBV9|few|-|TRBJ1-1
TGTGCCAGCACCGAAACAGGAGCGAACACTGAAGCTTTCTTT
CASTETGANTEAFF
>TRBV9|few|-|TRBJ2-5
TGTGCCAGCAGCGTAGTCGGGGGGCGGGGAGAGACCCAGTACTTC
CASSVVGGRGETQYF
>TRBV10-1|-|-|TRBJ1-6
TGCGCCAGCGAAGGGGAGGGCAATTCACCCCTCCACTTT
CASEGEGNSPLHF
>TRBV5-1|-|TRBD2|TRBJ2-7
TGCGCCAGCAGCTTATCAAGCGGGGTATCCTACGAGCAGTACTTC
CASSLSSGVSYEQYF
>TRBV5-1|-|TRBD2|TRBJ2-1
TGCGCCAGCAGCTCGCGACTAGCGGGGGTTACCTACAATGAGCAGTTCTTC
CASSSRLAGVTYNEQFF